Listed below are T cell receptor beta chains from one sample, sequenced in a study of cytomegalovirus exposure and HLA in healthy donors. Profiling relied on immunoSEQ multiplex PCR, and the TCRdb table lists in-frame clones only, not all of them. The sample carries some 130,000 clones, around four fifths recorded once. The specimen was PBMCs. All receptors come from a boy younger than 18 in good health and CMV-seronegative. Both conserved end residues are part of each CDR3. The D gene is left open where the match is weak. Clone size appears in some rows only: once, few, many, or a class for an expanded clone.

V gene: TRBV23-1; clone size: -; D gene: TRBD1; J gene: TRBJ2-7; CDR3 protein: CASRNRDRGSYEQYF; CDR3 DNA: TGCGCCAGCAGGAACCGGGACAGGGGCTCCTACGAGCAGTACTTC
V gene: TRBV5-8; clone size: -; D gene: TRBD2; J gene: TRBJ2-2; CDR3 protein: CASSPLSRRTSGRGGELFF; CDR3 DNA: TGTGCCAGCAGCCCATTAAGCAGACGGACTAGCGGGAGGGGAGGGGAGCTGTTTTTT
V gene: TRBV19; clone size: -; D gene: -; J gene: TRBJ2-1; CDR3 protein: CASSDVDRYNEQFF; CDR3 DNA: TGTGCCAGTAGTGATGTTGACAGGTACAATGAGCAGTTCTTC
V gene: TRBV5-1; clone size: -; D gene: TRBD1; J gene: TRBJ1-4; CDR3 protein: CASSPTDRGLTNEKLFF; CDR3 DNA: TGCGCCAGCAGCCCGACTGACAGGGGGCTAACTAATGAAAAACTGTTTTTT
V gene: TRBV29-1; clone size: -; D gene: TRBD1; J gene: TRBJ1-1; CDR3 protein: CSARLGGTGSTEAFF; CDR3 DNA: TGCAGCGCCCGCCTCGGCGGGACAGGGTCCACTGAAGCTTTCTTT
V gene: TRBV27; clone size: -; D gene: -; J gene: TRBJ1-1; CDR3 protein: CASSQRTEYMNTEAFF; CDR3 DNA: TGTGCCAGCAGTCAAAGGACAGAGTACATGAACACTGAAGCTTTCTTT
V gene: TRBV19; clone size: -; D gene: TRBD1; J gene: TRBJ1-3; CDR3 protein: CASSPGTGAHSGNTIYF; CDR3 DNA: TGTGCCAGTAGTCCCGGGACAGGCGCCCACTCTGGAAACACCATATATTTT
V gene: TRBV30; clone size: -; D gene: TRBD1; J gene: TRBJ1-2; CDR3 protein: CAWSVLGGAGDGYTF; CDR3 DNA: TGTGCCTGGAGTGTGTTAGGGGGCGCCGGGGATGGCTACACCTTC
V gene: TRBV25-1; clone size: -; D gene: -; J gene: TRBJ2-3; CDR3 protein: CASSVDTPSTDTQYF; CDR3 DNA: TGTGCCAGCAGTGTAGACACTCCTAGCACAGATACGCAGTATTTT
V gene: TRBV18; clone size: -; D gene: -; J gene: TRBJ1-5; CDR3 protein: CASSRTQDQPQHF; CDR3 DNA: TGTGCCAGCTCCCGGACACAGGATCAGCCCCAGCATTTT
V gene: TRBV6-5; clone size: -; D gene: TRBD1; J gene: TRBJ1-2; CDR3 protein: CASRTGQGIYGYTF; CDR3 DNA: TGTGCCAGCAGGACAGGACAGGGGATCTATGGCTACACCTTC
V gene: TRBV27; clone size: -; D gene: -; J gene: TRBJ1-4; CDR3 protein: CASSLSRVKREKLFF; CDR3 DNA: TGTGCCAGCAGTTTATCTCGGGTAAAGAGGGAAAAACTGTTTTTT
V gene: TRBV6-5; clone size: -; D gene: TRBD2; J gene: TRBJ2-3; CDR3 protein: CASSRREWSTDTQYF; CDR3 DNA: TGTGCCAGTTCCCGGCGGGAGTGGAGCACAGATACGCAGTATTTT
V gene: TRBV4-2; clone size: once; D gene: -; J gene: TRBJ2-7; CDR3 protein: CASSQGPLGNEQYF; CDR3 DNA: TGTGCCAGCAGTCAAGGGCCCCTCGGGAACGAGCAGTACTTC
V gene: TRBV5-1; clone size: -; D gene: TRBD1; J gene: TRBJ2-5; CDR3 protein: CASTFGQGVGETQYF; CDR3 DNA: TGCGCCAGCACCTTCGGACAGGGGGTTGGAGAGACCCAGTACTTC
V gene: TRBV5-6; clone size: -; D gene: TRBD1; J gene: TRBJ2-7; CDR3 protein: CASSPGQGAYEQYF; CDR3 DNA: TGTGCCAGCAGCCCCGGACAGGGGGCTTACGAGCAGTACTTC
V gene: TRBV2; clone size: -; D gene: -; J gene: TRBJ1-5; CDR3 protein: CASSDSGLSNQPQHF; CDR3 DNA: TGTGCCAGCAGTGATTCGGGACTATCGAATCAGCCCCAGCATTTT
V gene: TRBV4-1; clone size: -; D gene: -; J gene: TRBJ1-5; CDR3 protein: CASSLQGGRQPQHF; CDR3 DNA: TGCGCCAGCAGTCTACAGGGTGGCCGGCAGCCCCAGCATTTT
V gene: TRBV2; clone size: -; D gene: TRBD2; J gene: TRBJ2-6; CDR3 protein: CASSGGGGTGANVLTF; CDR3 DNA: TGTGCCAGCAGCGGGGGGGGTGGGACTGGGGCCAACGTCCTGACTTTC
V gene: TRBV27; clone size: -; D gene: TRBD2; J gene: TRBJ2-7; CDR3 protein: CASTVAAGGPGEQYF; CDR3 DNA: TGTGCCAGCACCGTAGCCGCGGGAGGGCCGGGTGAGCAGTACTTC
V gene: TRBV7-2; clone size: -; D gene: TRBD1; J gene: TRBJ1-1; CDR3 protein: CASSRGTGSNTEAFF; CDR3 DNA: TGTGCCAGCAGCCGGGGGACAGGATCGAACACTGAAGCTTTCTTT
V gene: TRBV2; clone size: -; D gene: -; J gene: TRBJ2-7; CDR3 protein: CASSEALQVYEQYF; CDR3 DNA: TGTGCCAGCAGTGAAGCGCTTCAGGTTTACGAGCAGTACTTC
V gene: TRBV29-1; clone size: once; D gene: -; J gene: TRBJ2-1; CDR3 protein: CSVEVLSSGQSYNEQFF; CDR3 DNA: TGCAGCGTTGAAGTACTCTCCTCCGGACAGTCCTACAATGAGCAGTTCTTC